A selection of T cell receptor beta chains follows, all from one sample in a study of shared clonotypes between healthy human individuals. Measured with immunoSEQ multiplex PCR; TCRdb has only the in-frame clones, and not every one. The sample contains under 85,000 clones, about 63% of which appear only once. The specimen sequenced was memory CD8+ T cells sorted from blood. The receptor set was obtained from a man under 40 in good health. CDR3s include the opening cysteine and the closing phenylalanine or tryptophan. D genes are given only for firm matches. Size tells how often a clone was seen (once, few, many) or the class of an expanded clone, and some rows leave it out.

D	V	J	length	size	DNA	CDR3
-	TRBV6-1	TRBJ1-5	14	-	TGTGCCAGCAGTGGGAGTTTGGGATATCAGCCCCAGCATTTT	CASSGSLGYQPQHF
-	TRBV7-9	TRBJ1-1	12	-	TGTGCCAGCAGCTTATTGGGGCCTGAAGCTTTCTTT	CASSLLGPEAFF
TRBD2	TRBV10-3	TRBJ2-5	17	few	TGTGCCATCAGTCCGACTAGCGGGAGGGCCTTCGGAGAGACCCAGTACTTC	CAISPTSGRAFGETQYF
TRBD2	TRBV25-1	TRBJ2-7	14	-	TGTGCCAGCACCCCCACTAGCGGCACCTACGAGCAGTACTTC	CASTPTSGTYEQYF
-	TRBV7-9	TRBJ2-2	14	few	TGTGCCAGCAGCTACCAGCGGAACACCGGGGAGCTGTTTTTT	CASSYQRNTGELFF
-	TRBV6-5	TRBJ1-3	12	-	TGTGCCAGCGGCAATTCTGGAAACACCATATATTTT	CASGNSGNTIYF
TRBD1	TRBV29-1	TRBJ2-2	15	-	TGCAGCGTTGTTTCTCAGGGGGCTAACACCGGGGAGCTGTTTTTT	CSVVSQGANTGELFF
-	TRBV29-1	TRBJ2-6	13	-	TGCAGCGTCCTAAAAGATGGGGCCAACGTCCTGACTTTC	CSVLKDGANVLTF
TRBD1	TRBV9	TRBJ2-3	14	once	TGTGCCAGCAGCCCATGGACAGGGGGCCATACGCAGTATTTT	CASSPWTGGHTQYF
-	TRBV7-9	TRBJ1-1	14	many	TGTGCCAGCAGCTTAGGTCTGGGGGCCCTTGAAGCTTTCTTT	CASSLGLGALEAFF
-	TRBV7-3	TRBJ2-5	13	-	TGTGCCAGCAGCTTCGGAAGCCAAGAGACCCAGTACTTC	CASSFGSQETQYF
-	TRBV5-6	TRBJ1-2	14	-	TGTGCCAGCAGCTTCTTCGGAGGGAACTATGGCTACACCTTC	CASSFFGGNYGYTF
-	TRBV11-2	TRBJ1-2	14	-	TGTGCCAGCAGCTCACTCAAGTATAACTATGGCTACACCTTC	CASSSLKYNYGYTF
TRBD2	TRBV13	TRBJ2-1	16	-	TGTGCCAGCAGCAGAATCGGGACTAGGTCCTACAATGAGCAGTTCTTC	CASSRIGTRSYNEQFF
TRBD1	TRBV6-5	TRBJ1-2	14	-	TGTGCCAGCAGCCTAAAACAGGGGCCCTATGGCTACACCTTC	CASSLKQGPYGYTF
-	TRBV6-1	TRBJ1-5	14	few	TGTGCCAGCATGGCGCAGGGCTACAATCAGCCCCAGCATTTT	CASMAQGYNQPQHF
TRBD1	TRBV10-2	TRBJ2-1	14	-	TGCGCCAGCAACGACAGGGGCTCCTACAATGAGCAGTTCTTC	CASNDRGSYNEQFF
-	TRBV5-5	TRBJ2-3	16	-	TGTGCCAGCAGCTTGGTGGGCGTACGGTACACAGATACGCAGTATTTT	CASSLVGVRYTDTQYF
-	TRBV6-1	TRBJ2-1	14	-	TGTGCCAGCAGTGGGCAGGGGATCCTCAATGAGCAGTTCTTC	CASSGQGILNEQFF
-	TRBV5-5	TRBJ1-5	16	-	TGTGCCAGCAGCTTGGAAGGGGCAGCCGCAAATCAGCCCCAGCATTTT	CASSLEGAAANQPQHF
TRBD1	TRBV16	TRBJ1-2	15	few	TGTGCCAGCAGCCCTAATGGGGCAGGGGGCGAGGGCTACACCTTC	CASSPNGAGGEGYTF
TRBD2	TRBV6-1	TRBJ2-3	15	many	TGTGCCAGCAATGGACTAGCGGGAGCCACAGATACGCAGTATTTT	CASNGLAGATDTQYF
TRBD2	TRBV2	TRBJ2-3	15	-	TGTGCCAGCAGCGCCGGGACTACCCGCACAGATACGCAGTATTTT	CASSAGTTRTDTQYF
-	TRBV27	TRBJ2-7	13	-	TGTGCCAGCAGTTTGAAGAGCTCCTACGAGCAGTACTTC	CASSLKSSYEQYF
-	TRBV29-1	TRBJ2-1	11	-	TGCAGCGCAAGGGGACACAATGAGCAGTTCTTC	CSARGHNEQFF
-	TRBV15	TRBJ2-7	14	-	TGTGCCACCAGCGGCGGCTCCAACGCCTACGAGCAGTACTTC	CATSGGSNAYEQYF
TRBD2	TRBV7-9	TRBJ2-7	15	once	TGTGCCAGCAGCGAAGAAGCGGGAGTGGTTTTCGAGCAGTACTTC	CASSEEAGVVFEQYF
TRBD2	TRBV4-3	TRBJ2-5	19	-	TGCGCCAGCAGCCAAGGGTGGACTAGCGGGAGACGGGAGAGAGAGACCCAGTACTTC	CASSQGWTSGRRERETQYF
-	TRBV7-6	TRBJ2-1	18	-	TGTGCCAGCAGCGGGCACCTGTTTAGAACGGATAGGGTTAATGAGCAGTTCTTC	CASSGHLFRTDRVNEQFF
TRBD2	TRBV6-4	TRBJ2-1	15	many	TGTGCCAGCAGTGAAGGACTAGCGGAGTACAATGAGCAGTTCTTC	CASSEGLAEYNEQFF
TRBD1	TRBV18	TRBJ2-1	19	-	TGTGCCAGCTCACCGAGAATACTGACAGGGGGAGAGGCCCACAATGAGCAGTTCTTC	CASSPRILTGGEAHNEQFF
-	TRBV4-3	TRBJ2-7	16	-	TGCGCCAGCAGCCAAGAGGCCCCTAGTAGCTCCTACGAGCAGTACTTC	CASSQEAPSSSYEQYF
TRBD2	TRBV5-1	TRBJ2-1	16	-	TGCGCCAGCAGCTCGTCCGGGACTAGCGAGTACAATGAGCAGTTCTTC	CASSSSGTSEYNEQFF
TRBD2	TRBV27	TRBJ2-1	17	-	TGTGCCAGCAGTTTTCGTCCGCTAGCGGGAGGTTACAATGAGCAGTTCTTC	CASSFRPLAGGYNEQFF
-	TRBV11-2	TRBJ2-4	16	few	TGTGCCAGCAGCTCTCGAATGGGTCTAGCCAAAAACATTCAGTACTTC	CASSSRMGLAKNIQYF
TRBD2	TRBV4-2	TRBJ2-2	16	many	TGTGCCAGCAGCCAGCGAGGCGCGGGAGAACCCGGGGAGCTGTTTTTT	CASSQRGAGEPGELFF
-	TRBV28	TRBJ1-2	11	many	TGTGCCTACGGAGGATATCGGGGCTACACCTTC	CAYGGYRGYTF
-	TRBV7-3	TRBJ2-5	13	-	TGTGCCAGCAGCTTGGCAATCCAAGAGACCCAGTACTTC	CASSLAIQETQYF
TRBD2	TRBV4-2	TRBJ2-2	15	-	TGTGCCAGCAGCCAGGGGGAGGGCAACACCGGGGAGCTGTTTTTT	CASSQGEGNTGELFF
-	TRBV6-1	TRBJ2-1	11	few	TGTGCCAGCAACCAGTATTATGAGCAGTTCTTC	CASNQYYEQFF
TRBD2	TRBV7-9	TRBJ2-3	18	many	TGTGCCAGCAGCTTTTTGACTAGCGGGAGTTTGATGCCAGATACGCAGTATTTT	CASSFLTSGSLMPDTQYF